The next 18 T cell receptor beta chains were all read from a single sample in a study of cytomegalovirus exposure and HLA in healthy donors. The repertoire was sequenced with immunoSEQ multiplex PCR; TCRdb's copy has only in-frame clones and lacks some. The table shows over 100,000 clones, with about 88% occurring only once. Sequencing was done on a sample of PBMCs. These receptors came from a woman aged 18-35 years in good health and CMV-seronegative.

The chain joins TRBV10-3 to TRBJ2-7; possible D gene TRBD2, 7 bases. V gave up 4 bases and J gave up 2 bases, with 12 bases separating them. CDR3 length: 14 residues. Germline V gives CDR1 ENHRY, CDR2 SYGVKD. The CDR3 region is CAISAGGWAYEQYF. In DNA, the CDR3 is TGTGCCATCAGTGCGGGGGGCTGGGCCTACGAGCAGTACTTC.

The chain couples TRBV18 to TRBJ2-1, with TRBD1 matching 7 bases. The V and J ends lost 3 bases and 7 bases, in that order; junction bases with no gene match: 9. CDR1 is KGHSH and CDR2 is LQKENI in the germline V gene. CDR3 length equals 15 residues. CDR3 protein: CASSPTRQGRNEQFF. CDR3 nucleotides: TGTGCCAGCTCACCTACAAGACAGGGACGGAATGAGCAGTTCTTC.

J is TRBJ2-5 and V is TRBV30; D unresolved. Per the germline V gene, CDR1 is GTSNPN and CDR2 is SVGIG (reference sequence). V was clipped by 2 bases and J by 1 base, with 14 bases between them. CDR3 size: 15 residues. Written as DNA, the CDR3 is TGTGCCTGGAGTAGCCACCTAGAATTCCAAGAGACCCAGTACTTC. The encoded protein is CAWSSHLEFQETQYF.

This sequence joins TRBV5-8 and TRBJ1-1, with TRBD1 matching 8 bases. Looked up from germline, CDR1 is SGHTS and CDR2 is YDEGEE. Trimming took 0 bases from V and 1 from J; bases not matched to a gene: 2. The CDR3 has 15 amino acids. As DNA, the CDR3 is TGTGCCAGCAGCTTGGGGGACAGGACGAACACTGAAGCTTTCTTT. Protein: CASSLGDRTNTEAFF.

J is TRBJ2-7 and V is TRBV5-5; D unresolved. Trimming pared 7 bases from V and 6 bases from J, leaving 11 bases between. The CDR3 is 11 amino acids. CDR1 is SGHKS and CDR2 is YYEKEE in the germline V gene (reference sequence). The CDR3 here is CASAIYGEQYF. Here the CDR3 DNA reads TGTGCCAGCGCGATATATGGCGAGCAGTACTTC.

V gene TRBV30 combines with J gene TRBJ2-5, with TRBD2 matching 8 bases. V trimming: 4 bases; J trimming: 5 bases; junction bases outside the gene matches: 6. CDR1 is GTSNPN and CDR2 is SVGIG in the germline V gene (reference sequence). CDR3 length: 13 residues. As DNA, the CDR3 is TGTGCCTGGACCACGGGGGGGCCCGAGACCCAGTACTTC. This gives the protein CAWTTGGPETQYF.

This chain connects TRBV9 to TRBJ1-2; 7 bases line up with TRBD1. Losses at the gene ends were 2 bases for V and 9 bases for J; bases not matched to a gene: 7. The CDR3 sequence is 13 residues long. Germline CDR1 is SGDLS and CDR2 is YYNGEE. The CDR3 is CASSVTRTGRYTF. CDR3 bases: TGTGCCAGCAGCGTCACCCGGACAGGACGCTACACCTTC.

This chain connects TRBV28 to TRBJ2-7; D is perhaps TRBD2 (6 bases). Trimming pared 7 bases from V and 5 bases from J, leaving 18 bases between. Germline V gene sequence: CDR1 MDHEN, CDR2 SYDVKM. The CDR3 spans 14 residues. CDR3 sequence reads: CASTFGGRIHEQYF. The CDR3, as DNA: TGTGCCAGCACGTTCGGGGGTAGAATCCACGAGCAGTACTTC.

The chain carries TRBV28 and TRBJ1-5; the D gene is possibly TRBD1 (6 bases). V was trimmed by 8 bases and J by 7 bases, leaving 15 bases between them. The CDR3 runs 13 residues. Germline CDR1 is MDHEN and CDR2 is SYDVKM. CDR3 loop: CASVLWGHQPQHF. The CDR3 DNA is TGTGCCAGCGTCCTCTGGGGACACCAGCCCCAGCATTTT.

The rearrangement joins TRBV10-3 to TRBJ1-1; 9 positions match TRBD1. Unmatched junction bases numbered 4, after V lost 4 bases and J lost 4 bases. There are 14 residues in the CDR3. Germline V gives CDR1 ENHRY, CDR2 SYGVKD. CDR3 DNA sequence: TGTGCCATCAGTGGGGACAGGGACTCCACTGAAGCTTTCTTT. Protein product: CAISGDRDSTEAFF.

The chain carries TRBV5-4 and TRBJ1-1; no clear D. This CDR3 is 13 amino acids long. Per germline, CDR1 SGHNT and CDR2 YYREEE (reference sequence). Deletions cut 7 bases from V and 1 base from J, with 11 bases between. The CDR3 nucleotides are TGTGCCAGCGCTAACCGTGGGAACACTGAAGCTTTCTTT. Protein sequence: CASANRGNTEAFF.

The chain links TRBV29-1 to TRBJ1-1, with D possibly TRBD1 on 6 matching bases. With 7 bases removed from V and 0 bases from J, the gap between germline ends came to 9 bases. This CDR3 has 12 amino acids. Germline V gene sequence: CDR1 SQVTM, CDR2 ANQGSEA. The CDR3 spells CSAGQMNTEAFF. Here the CDR3 DNA reads TGCAGCGCCGGACAGATGAACACTGAAGCTTTCTTT.

The chain combines TRBV7-2 with TRBJ1-1; D gene ambiguous. CDR3 length equals 14 residues. Trimming removed 5 bases from V and 5 bases from J, with 15 bases in between. Germline CDR1 reads SGHTA; CDR2 reads FQGNSA. The CDR3 protein is CASSAYAAETEAFF. The CDR3 region has the DNA TGTGCCAGCAGCGCCTACGCTGCTGAGACTGAAGCTTTCTTT.

The chain carries TRBV2 and TRBJ2-1; D is undetermined. The V end was cut by 5 bases, the J end by 4 bases, with 3 bases between. CDR3 length: 11 residues. The germline CDR1 and CDR2 sequences are SNHLY and FYNNEI. The CDR3 here is CASSSYNEQFF. DNA for the CDR3: TGTGCCAGCAGTTCGTACAATGAGCAGTTCTTC.

This clone appeared a few times. This sample includes further DNA sequences coding for the same CDR3. The chain links TRBV6-4 to TRBJ2-2, with 7 bases identical to TRBD2. The CDR3 contains 15 residues. Germline V gives CDR1 MRHNA, CDR2 SNTAGT. The junction had 1 base not matched to a gene; V was cut back by 0 bases and J by 3 bases. CDR3 DNA: TGTGCCAGCAGTGACTCTGCGGGGGACACCGGGGAGCTGTTTTTT. Translation: CASSDSAGDTGELFF.

The V call is TRBV5-5, the J call TRBJ2-3; D uncertain. Between the trimmed V and J ends, which lost 4 bases and 5 bases, there was a span of 5 bases. Germline lookup yields CDR1 SGHKS and CDR2 YYEKEE (reference sequence). This CDR3 has 11 amino acids. CDR3 sequence reads: CASSEQDTQYF. CDR3 bases: TGTGCCAGCAGCGAGCAAGATACGCAGTATTTT.

This chain uses TRBV15 with TRBJ1-5, with D possibly being TRBD1 (5 bases). Germline V lookup: CDR1 LNHNV, CDR2 YYDKDF (reference sequence). V was cut by 3 bases and J by 6 bases, with 12 bases left in between. The CDR3 covers 14 residues. The CDR3 coding sequence is TGTGCCACCAGCAGTAGGGACTCGAGTCAGCCCCAGCATTTT. This encodes CATSSRDSSQPQHF. The full variable domain, rest sourced from reference TRBV15 and TRBJ1-5, is DAMVIQNPRYQVTQFGKPVTLSCSQTLNHNVMYWYQQKSSQAPKLLFHYYDKDFNNEADTPDNFQSRRPNTSFCFLDIRSPGLGDTAMYLCATSSRDSSQPQHFGDGTRLSIL.

This clone came up once. The genes are TRBV28 and TRBJ1-1; D ambiguous. CDR3 length equals 11 residues. CDR1 and CDR2 from the germline V gene are MDHEN and SYDVKM. V shed 7 bases and J shed 9 bases, with 12 bases lying between them. In DNA form, the CDR3 reads TGTGCCAGCACGGATCCAGGTAAAGCTTTCTTT. Translated, it gives CASTDPGKAFF.